The 21 T cell receptor beta chains below come from one sample, sequenced in a study of cytomegalovirus exposure and HLA in healthy donors. Sequenced by immunoSEQ multiplex PCR; TCRdb stores in-frame clones only, minus some. The data hold about 76,000 clones, with nearly 95% observed a single time. The specimen sequenced was PBMCs. These receptors were obtained from a man younger than 35 in good health and CMV-seropositive.

The chain employs TRBV6-1 and TRBJ2-7; no clear D gene. Germline CDR1 reads MNHNS; CDR2 reads SASEGT. V was cut by 0 bases and J by 4 bases, with 4 bases left in between. There are 12 residues in the CDR3. The CDR3 coding sequence is TGTGCCAGCAGTGAAGCGAGATACGAGCAGTACTTC. It yields the protein CASSEARYEQYF.

In its sample, this clone was seen once. The V gene is TRBV28, the J gene TRBJ1-1; D may be TRBD1 (6 bases). Germline CDR1 and CDR2: MDHEN and SYDVKM. V lost 4 bases and J 0 bases, leaving 12 bases between the germline ends. The CDR3 runs to 15 residues. The CDR3 nucleotides read TGTGCCAGCAGTTCCCTAGACAGGTTGAACACTGAAGCTTTCTTT. Residues: CASSSLDRLNTEAFF.

The chain links TRBV28 to TRBJ2-7; D not certain. The CDR3 has 11 residues. Germline V gene sequence: CDR1 MDHEN, CDR2 SYDVKM. Trimming took 3 bases from V and 5 from J, leaving 5 bases between them. CDR3 nucleotides: TGTGCCAGCAGTTTTGTAAACGAGCAGTACTTC. As protein: CASSFVNEQYF.

The V and J genes are TRBV10-3 and TRBJ2-3; 8 nucleotides agree with TRBD1. Germline V gene sequence: CDR1 ENHRY, CDR2 SYGVKD. Losses at the gene ends were 4 bases for V and 0 bases for J; bases not matched to a gene: 6. The CDR3 extends over 16 amino acids. The CDR3 region has the DNA TGTGCCATCAGTGGGACAGGGACGGGTAGCACAGATACGCAGTATTTT. This translates into CAISGTGTGSTDTQYF.

A word on this clone: The junction and the germline gene differ at one end; a read error may be behind it. The gene calls are TRBV7-7 and TRBJ2-1; TRBD2 aligns across 10 bases. Germline V lookup: CDR1 SSHAT, CDR2 FNYEAQ (reference sequence). The CDR3 contains 15 residues. CDR3: CASSLDSGRLNEQFF. In DNA, the CDR3 is TGTGCTAGCAGCTTAGATAGCGGGAGGCTGAATGAGCAGTTCTTC.

This chain uses TRBV29-1 with TRBJ1-1; 7 nucleotides line up with TRBD1. The CDR3 runs to 14 residues. Trimming at V came to 3 bases and at J to 7 bases, leaving 11 bases not matched to a gene. The germline gives CDR1 SQVTM, CDR2 ANQGSEA. The CDR3: CSVEKGAEWDEAFF. In DNA, the CDR3 is TGCAGCGTTGAGAAGGGGGCGGAGTGGGATGAAGCTTTCTTT.

V is TRBV7-6 and J is TRBJ2-1; 12 bases map to TRBD2. The CDR3 runs 16 residues. The trim removed 6 bases at V and 9 bases at J, leaving 12 bases unmatched. Per the germline V gene, CDR1 is SGHVS and CDR2 is FNYEAQ. CDR3 protein: CASSQSSGRAIIEQFF. The CDR3 DNA is TGTGCCAGCAGTCAATCTAGCGGGAGGGCTATAATTGAGCAGTTCTTC. The full variable domain, with the rest looked up from reference TRBV7-6 and TRBJ2-1, is GAGVSQSPRYKVTKRGQDVALRCDPISGHVSLYWYRQALGQGPEFLTYFNYEAQQDKSGLPNDRFSAERPEGSISTLTIQRTEQRDSAMYRCASSQSSGRAIIEQFFGPGTRLTVL.

CDR3 nucleotide sequence: TGTGCCAGCAGCATCGGGACAGACACCGGGGAGCTGTTTTTT. Translating it yields CASSIGTDTGELFF. The chain has TRBV7-3 and TRBJ2-2; 7 nucleotides line up with TRBD1. Trimming at V came to 5 bases and at J to 3 bases, leaving 3 bases not matched to a gene. CDR3 length equals 14 residues. CDR1 is SGHTA and CDR2 is FQGTGA in the germline V gene.

The gene calls are TRBV27 and TRBJ1-2, with 12 bases aligning to TRBD1. The V gene end was trimmed by 3 bases and the J gene end by 1 base; junction bases not matched to a gene: 6. This CDR3 has 17 amino acids. Germline loops: CDR1 MNHEY, CDR2 SMNVEV (reference sequence). CDR3 residues: CASSFLGQGASNYGYTF. For the CDR3, the DNA is TGTGCCAGCAGTTTTCTGGGACAGGGGGCGAGTAACTATGGCTACACCTTC.

The gene calls are TRBV2 and TRBJ2-1; 9 nucleotides agree with TRBD2. V gave up 5 bases and J gave up 8 bases; unmatched junction bases: 10. The CDR3 has 15 residues. CDR1 is SNHLY, CDR2 FYNNEI, per germline. CDR3 nucleotides: TGTGCCAGCAGTAGTCTAGCGGGGCGGGGCGATGAGCAGTTCTTC. This sequence encodes CASSSLAGRGDEQFF.

The rearrangement joins TRBV25-1 to TRBJ2-7; possible D gene TRBD2, 6 bases. V dropped 4 bases and J dropped 0 bases, with 19 bases sitting between them. The CDR3 is made up of 17 amino acids. Germline V gene lookup returns CDR1 MGHDK and CDR2 SYGVNS. CDR3 amino acids: CASSASRERRSSYEQYF. CDR3 sequence (DNA): TGTGCCAGCAGTGCCTCACGGGAGCGACGGAGCTCCTACGAGCAGTACTTC.

The V gene is TRBV11-2, the J gene TRBJ2-7; D may be TRBD2 (6 bases). The CDR3 has 15 residues. Looked up from germline, CDR1 is SGHAT and CDR2 is FQNNGV. With 1 base removed from V and 1 base from J, the gap between germline ends came to 11 bases. CDR3 nucleotide sequence: TGTGCCAGCAGCTTAGCCGCGGGGACGTCCTACGAGCAGTACTTC. Residues: CASSLAAGTSYEQYF.

The J gene is TRBJ2-7, the V gene TRBV19; the D gene is possibly TRBD1 (6 bases). CDR1 is LNHDA, CDR2 SQIVND, per germline (reference sequence). The V gene lost 5 bases and the J gene lost 2 bases, with 10 bases spanning the gap. The CDR3 has 13 residues. CDR3 sequence reads: CASSRRTAYEQYF. CDR3 bases: TGTGCCAGTAGTCGACGGACAGCCTACGAGCAGTACTTC. The whole variable domain, filled in from reference TRBV19 and TRBJ2-7, reads DGGITQSPKYLFRKEGQNVTLSCEQNLNHDAMYWYRQDPGQGLRLIYYSQIVNDFQKGDIAEGYSVSREKKESFPLTVTSAQKNPTAFYLCASSRRTAYEQYFGPGTRLTVT.

This sequence joins TRBV5-1 and TRBJ2-3; maybe TRBD2 (5 bases). The V end was cut by 3 bases, the J end by 5 bases, with 10 bases between. Germline lookup yields CDR1 SGHRS and CDR2 YFSETQ. The CDR3 contains 13 residues. The DNA for the CDR3 is TGCGCCAGCAGCTCGCTCCGGGGAGATACGCAGTATTTT. It specifies CASSSLRGDTQYF.

The chain recombines TRBV28 with TRBJ1-2; TRBD1 matches 11 bases. The ends lost 5 bases at V and 7 bases at J; junction bases unmatched: 12. CDR1 and CDR2 (germline): MDHEN, SYDVKM. This CDR3 is built from 16 residues. CDR3: CASSLSPGTGGSGYTF. The CDR3 region has the DNA TGTGCCAGCAGTCTCTCTCCCGGGACAGGGGGTAGTGGCTACACCTTC.

This clone was counted between two and nine times. Here the CDR3 DNA reads TGTGCCAGCAGCTTAGGTTCAGCGACCGAGCAGTACTTC. Encoded protein: CASSLGSATEQYF. This chain uses TRBV7-9 with TRBJ2-7; D is ambiguous. The V gene lost 1 base and the J gene lost 6 bases, with 10 bases spanning the gap. CDR1 is SEHNR and CDR2 is FQNEAQ in the germline V gene (reference sequence). The CDR3 consists of 13 residues. Based on the CDR3 plus reference TRBV7-9 and TRBJ2-7, the full variable domain is DTGVSQNPRHKITKRGQNVTFRCDPISEHNRLYWYRQTLGQGPEFLTYFQNEAQLEKSRLLSDRFSAERPKGSFSTLEIQRTEQGDSAMYLCASSLGSATEQYFGPGTRLTVT.

This clone was recorded only once. The chain combines TRBV5-4 with TRBJ2-7; TRBD2 matches at 9 bases. This CDR3 is built from 15 residues. Unmatched junction bases numbered 5, after V lost 4 bases and J lost 0 bases. The germline CDR1 and CDR2 sequences are SGHNT and YYREEE (reference sequence). CDR3 sequence (DNA): TGTGCCAGCAGCCAAGAGACTAGCGGCTCCTACGAGCAGTACTTC. It encodes CASSQETSGSYEQYF.

V gene TRBV11-2 combines with J gene TRBJ1-2; possibly TRBD1 for D (5 bases). Germline-derived CDR1 and CDR2 are SGHAT and FQNNGV. The CDR3 consists of 14 residues. V dropped 1 base and J dropped 6 bases, with 12 bases sitting between them. The CDR3, as DNA: TGTGCCAGCAGCTTAGGTCTAGCGGGGGATGGCTACACCTTC. Encoded protein: CASSLGLAGDGYTF.

The chain combines TRBV9 with TRBJ2-5; TRBD1 is a possible D gene (6 bases). Trimming removed 4 bases at V and 4 bases at J, with 14 bases between. CDR3 size: 14 residues. Germline loops: CDR1 SGDLS, CDR2 YYNGEE. DNA of the CDR3: TGTGCCAGCAGCCTACGGGACACCCTAGAGACCCAGTACTTC. This gives the protein CASSLRDTLETQYF. The full variable domain, its missing parts supplied by reference TRBV9 and TRBJ2-5, is DSGVTQTPKHLITATGQRVTLRCSPRSGDLSVYWYQQSLDQGLQFLIQYYNGEERAKGNILERFSAQQFPDLHSELNLSSLELGDSALYFCASSLRDTLETQYFGPGTRLLVL.

This sequence joins TRBV10-3 and TRBJ2-3, with 9 bases fitting TRBD2. This CDR3 comprises 14 residues. The V gene's germline CDR1 is ENHRY and CDR2 SYGVKD. Unmatched junction bases numbered 10, after V lost 11 bases and J lost 4 bases. Written as DNA, the CDR3 is TGTGCCGTTACATCAGCGGGAGGCGCAGATACGCAGTATTTT. Protein product: CAVTSAGGADTQYF.

The chain employs TRBV4-1 and TRBJ2-3, with 9 bases that match TRBD2. With V trimmed by 4 bases and J by 5 bases, 7 bases remained unmatched. Germline loops: CDR1 MGHRA, CDR2 YSYEKL. The CDR3 has 15 residues. CDR3 DNA: TGCGCCAGCAGCCCCCGCGGGAGGGCCGAAGATACGCAGTATTTT. The encoded protein is CASSPRGRAEDTQYF.